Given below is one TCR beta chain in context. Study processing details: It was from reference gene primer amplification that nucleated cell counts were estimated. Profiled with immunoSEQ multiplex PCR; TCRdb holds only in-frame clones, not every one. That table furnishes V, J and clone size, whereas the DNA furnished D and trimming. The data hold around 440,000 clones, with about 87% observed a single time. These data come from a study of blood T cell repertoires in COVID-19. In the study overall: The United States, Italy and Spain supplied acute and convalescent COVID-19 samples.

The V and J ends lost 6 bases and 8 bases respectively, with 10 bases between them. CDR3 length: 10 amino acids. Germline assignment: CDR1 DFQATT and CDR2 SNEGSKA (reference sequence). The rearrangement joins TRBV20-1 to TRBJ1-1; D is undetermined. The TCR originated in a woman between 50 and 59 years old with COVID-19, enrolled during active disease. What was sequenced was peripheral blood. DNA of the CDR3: TGCAGTGCAGAGAGGGTGGAAGCTTTCTTT. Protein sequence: CSAERVEAFF.